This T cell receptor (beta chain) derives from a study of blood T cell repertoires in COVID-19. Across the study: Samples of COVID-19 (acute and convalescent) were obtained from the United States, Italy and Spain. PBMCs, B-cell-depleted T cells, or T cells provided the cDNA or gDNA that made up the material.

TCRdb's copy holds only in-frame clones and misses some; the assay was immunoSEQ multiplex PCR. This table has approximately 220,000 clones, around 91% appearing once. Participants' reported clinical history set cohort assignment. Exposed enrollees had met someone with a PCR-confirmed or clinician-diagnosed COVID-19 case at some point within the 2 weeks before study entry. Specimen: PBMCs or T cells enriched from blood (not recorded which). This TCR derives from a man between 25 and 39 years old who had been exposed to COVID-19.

The CDR3 loop is CASSIIRTSVYNEQFF. The CDR3 DNA reads TGTGCCAGTAGTATCATTAGGACTAGCGTGTACAATGAGCAGTTCTTC. The chain joins TRBV19 to TRBJ2-1, with 9 bases aligning to TRBD2. This CDR3 comprises 16 residues. Germline V CDR1 and CDR2: LNHDA, SQIVND (reference sequence). The J segment lost 4 bases and the V segment lost 3 bases, leaving 7 bases of the junction unmatched.